This entry is about one T cell receptor beta chain. Its specificity is unknown. Each CDR3 protein is one row after TCRdb ran MiXCR on the PCR reads. The data show over 90,000 distinct CDR3 sequences, under 40% seen once. Based on a CD8+CD4-CCR7+CD45RA+ profile, naive CD8 T cells were sorted. These data come from a study of molecular identifiers for immune sequencing clone quantification. Looking at the study overall: Replicate RNA from roughly 18,000 or 92,000 naive CD8 T cells formed five aliquots; four were sequenced. Study conclusions and caveats: Clones above 20 RNA copies held over 98% of effector molecules, under 1% in naive cells. Jurkat TCR RNA spiked in from one cell (amid about 1 million naive cells) was reportedly detectable.

This CDR3 has 13 amino acids. Per germline, CDR1 PRHDT and CDR2 FYEKMQ (reference sequence). Between the trimmed V and J ends, which lost 6 bases and 4 bases, there was a span of 12 bases. The clonotype was recovered from a human donor in good health. Some libraries in this study had Jurkat cell RNA spiked in. The chain carries TRBV13 and TRBJ1-1; D not certain. Specimen: naive CD8+ T cells from blood, with Jurkat cell RNA spiked in. Subset: FACS-sorted CD8+CD4-CCR7+CD45RA+ naive T cells. Here the CDR3 reads CASSRGVSTEAFF. The DNA of the CDR3 is TGTGCCAGCAGTCGTGGAGTATCCACTGAAGCTTTCTTT. The full variable domain, completed using reference TRBV13 and TRBJ1-1, is AAGVIQSPRHLIKEKRETATLKCYPIPRHDTVYWYQQGPGQDPQFLISFYEKMQSDKGSIPDRFSAQQFSDYHSELNMSSLELGDSALYFCASSRGVSTEAFFGQGTRLTVV.